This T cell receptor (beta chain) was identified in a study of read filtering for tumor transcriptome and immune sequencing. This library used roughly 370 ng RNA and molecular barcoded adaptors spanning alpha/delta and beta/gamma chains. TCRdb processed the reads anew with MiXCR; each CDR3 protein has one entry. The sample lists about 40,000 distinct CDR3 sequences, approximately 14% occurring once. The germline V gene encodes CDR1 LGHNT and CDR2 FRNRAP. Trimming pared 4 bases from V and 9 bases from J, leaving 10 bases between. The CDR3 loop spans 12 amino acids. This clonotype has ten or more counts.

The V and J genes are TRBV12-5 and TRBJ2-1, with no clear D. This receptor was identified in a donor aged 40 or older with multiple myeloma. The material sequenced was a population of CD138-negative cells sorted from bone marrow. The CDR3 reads CASGSPTGEQFF. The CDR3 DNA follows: TGTGCTAGTGGTTCCCCTACCGGTGAGCAGTTCTTC.